Listed here are 21 T cell receptor beta chains from one sample, sequenced in a study of metastatic and nonmetastatic thyroid tumors. TCRdb re-clonotyped the PCR reads through MiXCR. The sample yields several thousand clones, just under 30% seen once. No patient had received any treatment before thyroid surgery. Sequencing was performed on tumor tissue. Receptors originate from a female donor with papillary thyroid cancer or a benign thyroid nodule (not recorded which). Some clones in this sample may be carry-over from other donors' samples.

Ten or more counts support this clone. The chain carries TRBV3-1 and TRBJ2-7; no reliable D call. The CDR3 loop spans 12 amino acids. Trimming took off 2 bases at V and 0 bases at J, with 2 bases between the two ends. Germline CDR1 reads LGHDT; CDR2 reads YNNKEL (reference sequence). The CDR3 loop is CASSQYSYEQYF. CDR3 DNA: TGTGCCAGCAGCCAATACTCCTACGAGCAGTACTTC.

This clone was counted only a few times. The rearrangement links TRBV12-3 or TRBV12-4 to TRBJ1-2; TRBD1 matches at 7 bases. V dropped 7 bases and J dropped 3; count of bases not matched to a gene: 8. The CDR3 extends over 14 amino acids. CDR3 protein: CASTVDREDYGYTF. The DNA for the CDR3 is TGTGCCAGCACAGTAGACAGGGAAGACTATGGCTACACCTTC.

This clone is classed as large (0.1 to 1%). The J gene is TRBJ1-3, the V gene TRBV6-1; TRBD1 matches at 7 bases. V lost 5 bases, J lost 2 bases, and 3 bases stayed unmatched. This CDR3 spans 14 amino acids. Germline V gene data show CDR1 as MNHNS and CDR2 as SASEGT. CDR3 in amino acids: CASSPDRAGNTIYF. The CDR3, as DNA: TGTGCCAGCAGTCCTGACAGGGCTGGAAACACCATATATTTT.

In this sample, this clone is medium-sized. The V and J genes are TRBV6-2 or TRBV6-3 and TRBJ1-1, with a possible D match to TRBD1 (6 bases). The CDR3 has 14 residues. Trimming removed 6 bases from V and 3 bases from J, with 14 bases in between. The germline CDR1 and CDR2 sequences are MNHEY and SVGEGT. As DNA, the CDR3 is TGTGCCAGCAGACCCTTACAGGGATACACTGAAGCTTTCTTT. This translates into CASRPLQGYTEAFF.

This clone came up a few times. V is TRBV27 and J is TRBJ1-4, with 8 bases aligning to TRBD1. The CDR3 spans 17 residues. J was trimmed by 3 bases and V by 0 bases; bases with no gene match: 6. Germline lookup yields CDR1 MNHEY and CDR2 SMNVEV (reference sequence). The CDR3 sequence: CASSLSGRGLPNEKLFF. Written as DNA, the CDR3 is TGTGCCAGCAGTTTATCGGGCAGGGGGCTACCTAATGAAAAACTGTTTTTT.

This clone was observed a handful of times. V usage is TRBV24-1 and J usage is TRBJ2-2, with 7 bases lining up with TRBD1. CDR3 size: 16 residues. CDR1 is KGHDR and CDR2 is SFDVKD in the germline V gene. The V segment lost 1 base and the J segment 0 bases; nucleotides outside the gene matches: 1. CDR3 region: CATSDFGTANTGELFF. DNA for the CDR3: TGTGCCACCAGTGATTTCGGGACAGCGAACACCGGGGAGCTGTTTTTT.

The chain joins TRBV20-1 to TRBJ2-5; 8 bases map to TRBD2. The CDR3 length is 14 residues. CDR1 DFQATT and CDR2 SNEGSKA come from the germline V gene (reference sequence). V lost 5 bases and J lost 4; bases outside the gene matches: 9. The CDR3 reads CSASRREALETQYF. The DNA of the CDR3 is TGCAGTGCTTCCCGGCGGGAGGCGTTAGAGACCCAGTACTTC.

This clone has a handful of counts. V usage is TRBV6-1 and J usage is TRBJ2-1; a possible D gene is TRBD1 (5 bases). The CDR3 consists of 14 residues. The germline V and J ends were trimmed by 7 bases and 8 bases, with 18 bases remaining between them. Per the germline V gene, CDR1 is MNHNS and CDR2 is SASEGT. CDR3 coding DNA: TGTGCCAGCACCCTTTCGCAGGGTGGTCATGAGCAGTTCTTC. Protein product: CASTLSQGGHEQFF.

This clone is labeled as medium-sized. V is TRBV7-2 and J is TRBJ2-1; tentatively, D is TRBD1 (6 bases). This CDR3 is 14 amino acids long. Germline values: CDR1 SGHTA, CDR2 FQGNSA. V lost 3 bases and J 3 bases, leaving 9 bases between the germline ends. The DNA for the CDR3 is TGTGCCAGCAGCTTTTCAGGGGTCTACAATGAGCAGTTCTTC. Amino acids: CASSFSGVYNEQFF. Supplemented by reference TRBV7-2 and TRBJ2-1, the full variable domain reads GAGVSQSPSNKVTEKGKDVELRCDPISGHTALYWYRQSLGQGLEFLIYFQGNSAPDKSGLPSDRFSAERTGGSVSTLTIQRTQQEDSAVYLCASSFSGVYNEQFFGPGTRLTVL.

This clone was seen just once. The rearrangement joins TRBV5-1 to TRBJ1-2; no clear D. With 0 bases removed from V and 6 bases from J, the gap between germline ends came to 15 bases. The germline gives CDR1 SGHRS, CDR2 YFSETQ. This CDR3 has 15 amino acids. DNA for the CDR3: TGCGCCAGCAGCTTGGTCGGCACGACCTTCGATGGCTACACCTTC. Its translation is CASSLVGTTFDGYTF.

Ten or more counts support this clone. The chain uses TRBV18 and TRBJ2-5; D ambiguous. The CDR3 is 13 residues long. V lost 0 bases and J lost 6, with 8 bases in between. The germline V gene has CDR1 KGHSH and CDR2 LQKENI. CDR3 sequence reads: CASSPPYLKTQYF. In DNA, the CDR3 is TGTGCCAGCTCACCACCGTATTTGAAGACCCAGTACTTC.

On this clone itself: The CDR3 ends on some other residue instead of the conserved phenylalanine or tryptophan, so this is likely a read error. The limits of the CDR3 on the DNA are not certain, so only TCRdb's listed CDR3 is given. The chain joins TRBV6-1 to TRBJ2-7; the table gives TRBD1 as D, unverified against the DNA. From its first to its last residue, the CDR3 has 13 amino acids. Germline V CDR1 and CDR2: MNHNS, SASEGT. This CDR3 reads CASSEEGTGAPLG.

The chain carries TRBV6-1 and TRBJ1-1; possibly TRBD1 for D (5 bases). CDR1 MNHNS and CDR2 SASEGT come from the germline V gene. The V gene lost 11 bases and the J gene lost 3 bases, with 16 bases spanning the gap. CDR3 length: 13 residues. CDR3 coding DNA: TGTGCCGCGGGGGTCGAAGGGGACACTGAAGCTTTCTTT. It specifies CAAGVEGDTEAFF.

This clone is a singleton in its sample. The chain employs TRBV30 and TRBJ1-1; D is uncertain. This CDR3 region has 9 residues. The germline V and J ends were trimmed by 8 bases and 10 bases, with 11 bases remaining between them. CDR1 is GTSNPN, CDR2 SVGIG, per germline (reference sequence). Written as DNA, the CDR3 is TGTGCCGGAGGGTCCGTAGCTTTCTTT. Translation: CAGGSVAFF. Combining the CDR3 with reference TRBV30 and TRBJ1-1 gives the whole variable domain SQTIHQWPATLVQPVGSPLSLECTVEGTSNPNLYWYRQAAGRGLQLLFYSVGIGQISSEVPQNLSASRPQDRQFILSSKKLLLSDSGFYLCAGGSVAFFGQGTRLTVV.

The V call is TRBV18, the J call TRBJ2-3; D gene unclear. The CDR3 runs to 15 residues. Looked up from germline, CDR1 is KGHSH and CDR2 is LQKENI. Between the trimmed V and J ends, which lost 5 bases and 0 bases, there was a span of 12 bases. CDR3 sequence: CASSGVEQSTDTQYF. CDR3 DNA sequence: TGTGCCAGCTCAGGGGTCGAGCAGAGCACAGATACGCAGTATTTT. The full variable domain, in which reference TRBV18 and TRBJ2-3 provide the parts outside the CDR3, is NAGVMQNPRHLVRRRGQEARLRCSPMKGHSHVYWYRQLPEEGLKFMVYLQKENIIDESGMPKERFSAEFPKEGPSILRIQQVVRGDSAAYFCASSGVEQSTDTQYFGPGTRLTVL.

The chain links TRBV7-9 to TRBJ2-7, with 8 bases fitting TRBD2. In germline, CDR1 is SEHNR, CDR2 FQNEAQ (reference sequence). This CDR3 has 14 amino acids. Losses at the gene ends were 5 bases for V and 0 bases for J; bases not matched to a gene: 3. This CDR3 is CASSASGSSYEQYF. CDR3 DNA sequence: TGTGCCAGCAGCGCAAGCGGGAGCTCCTACGAGCAGTACTTC.

V is TRBV7-6 and J is TRBJ1-2, with unresolved D. CDR1 is SGHVS, CDR2 FNYEAQ, per germline. CDR3 length: 13 residues. The V gene lost 1 base and the J gene lost 8 bases, with 11 bases spanning the gap. The CDR3, as DNA: TGTGCCAGCAGCTTAGGATCCGGTGGAGGCTACACCTTC. It codes for CASSLGSGGGYTF. Looking up the rest from reference TRBV7-6 and TRBJ1-2 gives the full variable domain: GAGVSQSPRYKVTKRGQDVALRCDPISGHVSLYWYRQALGQGPEFLTYFNYEAQQDKSGLPNDRFSAERPEGSISTLTIQRTEQRDSAMYRCASSLGSGGGYTFGSGTRLTVV.

The rearrangement links TRBV11-2 to TRBJ2-2; unclear D gene. V lost 4 bases and J lost 2, with 14 bases in between. Germline V lookup: CDR1 SGHAT, CDR2 FQNNGV. The CDR3 is 16 amino acids. CDR3 nucleotides: TGTGCCAGCAGCTACCCACCTTTTTATAACACCGGGGAGCTGTTTTTT. Translating gives CASSYPPFYNTGELFF.

The chain carries TRBV6-2 or TRBV6-3 and TRBJ2-6; D might be TRBD1 (5 bases). V lost 6 bases and J 0 bases, leaving 9 bases between the germline ends. The CDR3 is made up of 15 amino acids. Germline CDR1 reads MNHEY; CDR2 reads SVGEGT. In DNA, the CDR3 is TGTGCCAGCAGCTCGGACAACTCTGGGGCCAACGTCCTGACTTTC. This sequence encodes CASSSDNSGANVLTF.

The chain employs TRBV27 and TRBJ1-1; D is uncertain. Trimming removed 0 bases at V and 0 bases at J, with 5 bases between. The germline gives CDR1 MNHEY, CDR2 SMNVEV (reference sequence). This CDR3 region has 14 residues. CDR3 DNA: TGTGCCAGCAGTTTATCGGCGGTGAACACTGAAGCTTTCTTT. As protein: CASSLSAVNTEAFF.

The chain employs TRBV6-2 or TRBV6-3 and TRBJ2-7; no reliable D call. Trimming shortened V by 0 bases and J by 6 bases, and 3 bases separated the two germline ends. The germline V gene has CDR1 MNHEY and CDR2 SVGEGT. The CDR3 runs to 11 residues. Written as DNA, the CDR3 is TGTGCCAGCAGTTACTCCGGCGAGCAGTACTTC. It codes for CASSYSGEQYF.